The 10 T cell receptor beta chains reported below all come from one sample, sequenced in a study of blood T cell repertoires in COVID-19. Libraries were prepared by immunoSEQ multiplex PCR; TCRdb keeps only in-frame clonotypes and omits some of them. The sample holds 170,000 or so clones; approximately 80% are singletons and the top ten take less than 3.5%. The sequencing input was peripheral blood. These receptor sequences come from a woman aged 55-70 years with acute or convalescent COVID-19.

This rearrangement joins TRBV9 to TRBJ1-1; weak D call: TRBD1 (5 bases). Germline-derived CDR1 and CDR2 are SGDLS and YYNGEE. V lost 5 bases to trimming and J lost 8 bases, with 13 bases between them. This CDR3 is 12 amino acids long. Here the CDR3 DNA reads TGTGCCAGCAGAGCCTTAGCAGGGGAAGCTTTCTTT. Protein: CASRALAGEAFF. Full variable domain (rest looked up from reference TRBV9 and TRBJ1-1): DSGVTQTPKHLITATGQRVTLRCSPRSGDLSVYWYQQSLDQGLQFLIQYYNGEERAKGNILERFSAQQFPDLHSELNLSSLELGDSALYFCASRALAGEAFFGQGTRLTVV.

This clone was recorded a few times. The chain carries TRBV9 and TRBJ2-7; D is perhaps TRBD1 (6 bases). The germline V gene encodes CDR1 SGDLS and CDR2 YYNGEE. The CDR3 runs to 16 residues. V lost 0 bases and J 0 bases, leaving 13 bases between the germline ends. The CDR3 sequence: CASSVEGSRGSYEQYF. CDR3 DNA: TGTGCCAGCAGCGTAGAAGGTAGCAGGGGCTCCTACGAGCAGTACTTC.

The rearrangement uses TRBV15 and TRBJ1-1; possibly TRBD1 for D (6 bases). Trimming took 4 bases from V and 0 from J, leaving 12 bases between them. Germline lookup yields CDR1 LNHNV and CDR2 YYDKDF (reference sequence). The CDR3 has 15 residues. CDR3 region: CATSTYRDMNTEAFF. The CDR3, as DNA: TGTGCCACCAGCACGTACAGGGATATGAACACTGAAGCTTTCTTT.

This clone was detected only once. CDR3 DNA: TGTGCCAGCAGCCCGGACTTCCCGCTAGCGGGGGGGCCCGGGGAGCTGTTTTTT. The encoded protein is CASSPDFPLAGGPGELFF. The genes are TRBV14 and TRBJ2-2; TRBD2 agrees at 12 bases. This CDR3 is built from 18 residues. Trimming took 4 bases from V and 6 from J; bases not matched to a gene: 12. CDR1 SGHDN and CDR2 FVKESK come from the germline V gene.

This clone was counted a few times. Other DNA sequences in this sample translate to the same CDR3. The chain is built from TRBV3-1 (or the pseudogene TRBV3-2) and TRBJ2-7, with 8 bases that match TRBD2. V lost 0 bases, J lost 3 bases, and 4 bases stayed unmatched. CDR1 is LGHDT and CDR2 is YNNKEL in the germline V gene (reference sequence). The CDR3 is 15 amino acids. CDR3 sequence reads: CASSQEGLGSYEQYF. The CDR3 nucleotides read TGTGCCAGCAGCCAAGAGGGACTAGGGAGCTACGAGCAGTACTTC.

CDR3 amino acids: CATSDGGTGLKETQYF. Here the CDR3 DNA reads TGTGCCACCAGTGATGGGGGGACAGGCCTCAAGGAGACCCAGTACTTC. The J gene is TRBJ2-5, the V gene TRBV24-1, with 8 bases lining up with TRBD1. Germline V gives CDR1 KGHDR, CDR2 SFDVKD. This CDR3 is built from 16 residues. V gave up 3 bases and J gave up 5 bases; unmatched junction bases: 10.

The chain couples TRBV3-1 (or the pseudogene TRBV3-2) to TRBJ1-2; D possibly corresponds to TRBD1 (6 bases). V was trimmed by 2 bases and J by 4 bases, leaving 14 bases between them. Germline assignment: CDR1 LGHDT and CDR2 YNNKEL (reference sequence). This CDR3 contains 15 residues. The CDR3 DNA reads as TGTGCCAGCAGCCAAACACAGGGCAGGGGCTATGGCTACACCTTC. Translating it yields CASSQTQGRGYGYTF.

The chain employs TRBV19 and TRBJ2-1, with D possibly matching TRBD1 (5 bases). The CDR3 loop spans 13 amino acids. CDR1 LNHDA and CDR2 SQIVND come from the germline V gene (reference sequence). Trimming pared 5 bases from V and 12 bases from J, leaving 17 bases between. CDR3 in amino acids: CASSPLGQGWQFF. Written as DNA, the CDR3 is TGTGCCAGTAGTCCCTTAGGGCAGGGATGGCAGTTCTTC.

The chain couples TRBV5-1 to TRBJ1-3; the D is unclear. V was trimmed by 0 bases and J by 0 bases, leaving 13 bases between them. Germline CDR1 is SGHRS and CDR2 is YFSETQ. This CDR3 is built from 17 residues. For the CDR3, the DNA is TGCGCCAGCAGCTTGGGGCGGGAATCTTACTCTGGAAACACCATATATTTT. It specifies CASSLGRESYSGNTIYF.

The gene calls are TRBV30 and TRBJ2-2, with D perhaps matching TRBD2 (5 bases). Trimming took 0 bases from V and 7 from J, leaving 18 bases between them. From germline, CDR1 is GTSNPN and CDR2 SVGIG (reference sequence). CDR3 length: 16 amino acids. The CDR3 here is CAWSVLGPEAGGELFF. CDR3 nucleotide sequence: TGTGCCTGGAGTGTACTTGGACCAGAGGCGGGCGGGGAGCTGTTTTTT.